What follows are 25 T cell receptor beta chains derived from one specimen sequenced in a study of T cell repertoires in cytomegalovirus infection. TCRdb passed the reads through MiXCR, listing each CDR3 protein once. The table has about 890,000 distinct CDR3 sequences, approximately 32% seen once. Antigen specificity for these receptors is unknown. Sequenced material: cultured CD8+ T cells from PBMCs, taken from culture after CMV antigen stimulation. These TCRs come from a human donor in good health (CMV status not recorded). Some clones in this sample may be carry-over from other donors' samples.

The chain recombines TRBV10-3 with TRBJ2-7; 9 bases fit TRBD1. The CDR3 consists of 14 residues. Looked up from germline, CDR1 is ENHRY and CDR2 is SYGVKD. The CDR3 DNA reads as TGTGCATCAGGGTGGGGCCCGGACAGGGGCGAGCAGTACGTC. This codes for CASGWGPDRGEQYV.

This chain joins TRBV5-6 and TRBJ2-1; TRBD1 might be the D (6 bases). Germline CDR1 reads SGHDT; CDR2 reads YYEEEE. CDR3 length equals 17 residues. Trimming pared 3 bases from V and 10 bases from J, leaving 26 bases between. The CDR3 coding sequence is TGTGCCAGCAGCTCCCAGACGTCGACAGGCGGATGGCCAGAGCAGTTCTTC. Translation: CASSSQTSTGGWPEQFF.

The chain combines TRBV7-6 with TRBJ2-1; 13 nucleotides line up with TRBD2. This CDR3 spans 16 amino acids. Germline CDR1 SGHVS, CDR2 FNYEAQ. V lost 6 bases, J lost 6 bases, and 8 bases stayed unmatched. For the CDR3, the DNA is TGTGCCAGCAGATCACTAGCGGGGGGGCGAGTCAATGAGCAGTTCTTC. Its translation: CASRSLAGGRVNEQFF.

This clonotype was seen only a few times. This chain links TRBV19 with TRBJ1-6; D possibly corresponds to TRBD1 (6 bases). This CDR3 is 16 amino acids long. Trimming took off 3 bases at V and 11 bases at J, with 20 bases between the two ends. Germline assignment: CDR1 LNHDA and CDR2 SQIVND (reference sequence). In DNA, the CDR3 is TGTGCCAGTAGTATGGTGGACAGCCCTACTCGGGCACCCCTCCACTTT. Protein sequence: CASSMVDSPTRAPLHF.

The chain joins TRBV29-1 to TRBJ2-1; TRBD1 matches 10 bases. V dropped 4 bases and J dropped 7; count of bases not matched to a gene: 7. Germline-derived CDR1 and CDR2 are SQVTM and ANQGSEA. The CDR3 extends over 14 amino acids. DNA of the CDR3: TGCAGCGTTGGCGACAGGGGGCGTAGGAATGAGCAGTTCTTC. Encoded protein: CSVGDRGRRNEQFF.

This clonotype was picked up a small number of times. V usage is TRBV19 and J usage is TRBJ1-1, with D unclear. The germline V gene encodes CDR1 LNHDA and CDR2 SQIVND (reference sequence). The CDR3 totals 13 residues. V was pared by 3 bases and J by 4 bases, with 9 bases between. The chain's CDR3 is CASSMSGSTEAFF. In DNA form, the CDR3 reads TGTGCCAGTAGTATGTCGGGTTCCACTGAAGCTTTCTTT.

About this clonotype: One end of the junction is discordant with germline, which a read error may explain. Here the CDR3 reads CAISDIGEGSPPHF. The CDR3 DNA follows: TGTGCCATCAGTGATATAGGGGAAGGATCACCCCCCCACTTT. The chain employs TRBV10-3 and TRBJ1-6; D perhaps matches TRBD1 (5 bases). The CDR3 extends over 14 amino acids. CDR1 ENHRY and CDR2 SYGVKD come from the germline V gene.

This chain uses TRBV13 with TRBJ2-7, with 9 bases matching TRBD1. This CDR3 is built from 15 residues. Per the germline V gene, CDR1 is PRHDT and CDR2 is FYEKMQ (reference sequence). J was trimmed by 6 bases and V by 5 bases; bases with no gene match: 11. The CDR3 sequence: CASSGPGQGLVEQYF. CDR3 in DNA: TGTGCCAGCAGCGGACCGGGACAGGGATTAGTCGAGCAGTACTTC.

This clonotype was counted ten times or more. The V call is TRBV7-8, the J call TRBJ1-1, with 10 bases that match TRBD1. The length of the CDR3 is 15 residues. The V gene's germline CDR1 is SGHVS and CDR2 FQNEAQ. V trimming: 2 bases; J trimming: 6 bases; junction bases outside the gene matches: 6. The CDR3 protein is CASSLWGQGTPEAFF. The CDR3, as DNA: TGTGCCAGCAGCTTATGGGGACAGGGGACGCCTGAAGCTTTCTTT. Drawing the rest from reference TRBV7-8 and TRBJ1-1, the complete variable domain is GAGVSQSPRYKVAKRGQDVALRCDPISGHVSLFWYQQALGQGPEFLTYFQNEAQLDKSGLPSDRFFAERPEGSVSTLKIQRTQQEDSAVYLCASSLWGQGTPEAFFGQGTRLTVV.

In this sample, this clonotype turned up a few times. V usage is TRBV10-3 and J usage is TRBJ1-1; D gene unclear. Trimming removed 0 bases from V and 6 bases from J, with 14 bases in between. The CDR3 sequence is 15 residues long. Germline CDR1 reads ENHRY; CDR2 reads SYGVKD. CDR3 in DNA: TGTGCCATCAGTGAGTCAGCGAGGATGCGCGCTGAAGCTTTCTTT. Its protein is CAISESARMRAEAFF.

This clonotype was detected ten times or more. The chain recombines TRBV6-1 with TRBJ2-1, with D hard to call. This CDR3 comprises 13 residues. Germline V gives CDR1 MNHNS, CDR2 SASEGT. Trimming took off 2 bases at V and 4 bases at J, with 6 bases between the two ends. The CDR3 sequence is CASSELVYNEQFF. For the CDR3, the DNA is TGTGCCAGCAGTGAACTTGTTTACAATGAGCAGTTCTTC.

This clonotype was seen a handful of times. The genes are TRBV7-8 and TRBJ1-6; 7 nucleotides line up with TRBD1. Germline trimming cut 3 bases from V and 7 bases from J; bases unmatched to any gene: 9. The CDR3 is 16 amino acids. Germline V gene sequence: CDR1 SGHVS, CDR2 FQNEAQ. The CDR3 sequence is CASSFEMGQRNSPLHF. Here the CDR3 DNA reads TGTGCCAGCAGCTTTGAAATGGGACAGAGGAATTCACCCCTCCACTTT.

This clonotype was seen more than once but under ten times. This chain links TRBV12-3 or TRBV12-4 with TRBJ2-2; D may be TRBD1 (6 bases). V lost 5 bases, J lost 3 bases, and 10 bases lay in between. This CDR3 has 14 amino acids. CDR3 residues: CASSTGFDTGELFF. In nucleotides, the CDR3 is TGTGCCAGCAGTACAGGGTTCGACACCGGGGAGCTGTTTTTT.

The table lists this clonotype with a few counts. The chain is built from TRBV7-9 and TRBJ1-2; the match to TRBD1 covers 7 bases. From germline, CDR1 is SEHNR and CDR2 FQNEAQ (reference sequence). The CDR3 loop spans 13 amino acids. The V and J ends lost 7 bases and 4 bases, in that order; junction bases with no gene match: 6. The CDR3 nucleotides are TGTGCCAGCAAAGAGGGGGCGGTCTATGGCTACACCTTC. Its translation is CASKEGAVYGYTF.

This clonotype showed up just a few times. The CDR3 DNA reads TGTGCCAGCAGCTACCTATGGGAGCCCCCGGGCGCAACTAATGAAAAACTGTTTTTT. Its translation is CASSYLWEPPGATNEKLFF. This sequence joins TRBV7-9 and TRBJ1-4; D is undetermined. V was trimmed by 4 bases and J by 0 bases, leaving 21 bases between them. The germline V gene has CDR1 SEHNR and CDR2 FQNEAQ (reference sequence). CDR3 length equals 19 residues.

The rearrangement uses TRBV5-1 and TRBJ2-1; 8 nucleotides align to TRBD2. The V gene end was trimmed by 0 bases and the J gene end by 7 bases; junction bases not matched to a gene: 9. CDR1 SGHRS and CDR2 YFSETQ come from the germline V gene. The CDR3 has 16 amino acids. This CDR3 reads CASSLGPPAGGNEQFF. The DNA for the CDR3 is TGCGCCAGCAGCTTGGGCCCCCCGGCGGGGGGAAATGAGCAGTTCTTC.

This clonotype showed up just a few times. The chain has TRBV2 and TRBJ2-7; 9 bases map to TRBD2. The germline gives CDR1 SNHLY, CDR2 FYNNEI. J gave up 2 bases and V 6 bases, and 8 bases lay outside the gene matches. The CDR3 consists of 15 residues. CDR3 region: CASSPGPSGAYEQYV. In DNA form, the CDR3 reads TGTGCCAGCAGCCCCGGGCCTAGCGGGGCCTACGAGCAGTACGTC.

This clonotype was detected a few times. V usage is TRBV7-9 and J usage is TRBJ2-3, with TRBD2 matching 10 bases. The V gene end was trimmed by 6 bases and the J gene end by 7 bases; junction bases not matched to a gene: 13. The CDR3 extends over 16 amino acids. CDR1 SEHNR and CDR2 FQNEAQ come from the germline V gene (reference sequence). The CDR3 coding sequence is TGTGCCAGCAGTTCCAGCACTAGCGGGGCGTTAAATACGCAGTATTTT. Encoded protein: CASSSSTSGALNTQYF.

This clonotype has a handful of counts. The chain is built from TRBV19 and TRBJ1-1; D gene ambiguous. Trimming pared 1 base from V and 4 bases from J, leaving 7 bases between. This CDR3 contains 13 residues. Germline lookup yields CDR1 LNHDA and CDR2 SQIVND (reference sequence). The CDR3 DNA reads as TGTGCCAGTAGTATAGTAAGCGGCACTGAAGCTTTCTTT. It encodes CASSIVSGTEAFF.

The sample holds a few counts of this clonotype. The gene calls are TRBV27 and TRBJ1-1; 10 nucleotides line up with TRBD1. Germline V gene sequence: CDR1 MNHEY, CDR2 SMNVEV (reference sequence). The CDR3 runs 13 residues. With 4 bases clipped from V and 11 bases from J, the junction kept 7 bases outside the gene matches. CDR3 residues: CASSSGTGAFAFF. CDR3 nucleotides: TGTGCCAGCAGTTCCGGGACAGGGGCGTTCGCTTTCTTT.

CDR3 sequence: CASSLLAGQGASTDTQYF. The CDR3 nucleotides are TGTGCCAGCAGCTTGCTCGCGGGACAGGGGGCGAGCACAGATACGCAGTATTTT. The V call is TRBV5-6, the J call TRBJ2-3; 12 bases fit TRBD1. The CDR3 is 18 amino acids. The V and J ends lost 1 base and 0 bases, in that order; junction bases with no gene match: 6. Germline loops: CDR1 SGHDT, CDR2 YYEEEE. The complete variable domain, with remaining parts taken from reference TRBV5-6 and TRBJ2-3, reads DAGVTQSPTHLIKTRGQQVTLRCSPKSGHDTVSWYQQALGQGPQFIFQYYEEEERQRGNFPDRFSGHQFPNYSSELNVNALLLGDSALYLCASSLLAGQGASTDTQYFGPGTRLTVL.

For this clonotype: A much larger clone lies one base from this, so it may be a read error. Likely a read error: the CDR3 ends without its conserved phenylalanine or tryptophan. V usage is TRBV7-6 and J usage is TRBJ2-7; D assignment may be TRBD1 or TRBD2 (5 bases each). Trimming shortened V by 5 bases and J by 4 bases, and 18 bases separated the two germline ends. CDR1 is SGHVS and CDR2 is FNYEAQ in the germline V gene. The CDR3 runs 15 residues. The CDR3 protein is CASSRRDRMSYEQYL. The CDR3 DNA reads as TGTGCCAGCAGCCGCCGGGACCGGATGTCTTACGAGCAGTACTTA.

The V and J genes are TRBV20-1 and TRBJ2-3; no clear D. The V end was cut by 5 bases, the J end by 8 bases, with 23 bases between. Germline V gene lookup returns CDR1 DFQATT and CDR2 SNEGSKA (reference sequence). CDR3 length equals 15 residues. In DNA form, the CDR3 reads TGCAGTGCTCAACTCCGTAATGAGCTAGTTGGTACGCAGTATTTT. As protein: CSAQLRNELVGTQYF.

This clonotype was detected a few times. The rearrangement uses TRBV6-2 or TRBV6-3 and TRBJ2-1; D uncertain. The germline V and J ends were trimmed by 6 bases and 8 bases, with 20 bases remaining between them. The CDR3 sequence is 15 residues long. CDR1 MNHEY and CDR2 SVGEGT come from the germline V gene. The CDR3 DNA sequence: TGTGCCAGCAGACCCTCTAGTGGCATCGGAGATGAGCAGTTCTTC. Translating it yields CASRPSSGIGDEQFF.

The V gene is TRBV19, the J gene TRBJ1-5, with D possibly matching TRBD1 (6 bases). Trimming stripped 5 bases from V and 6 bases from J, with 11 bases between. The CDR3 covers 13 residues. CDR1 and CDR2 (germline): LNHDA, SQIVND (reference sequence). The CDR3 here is CASSFTGLQPQHF. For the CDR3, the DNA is TGTGCCAGTAGTTTTACAGGGCTTCAGCCCCAGCATTTT.